Reported below is one TCR beta chain. Antigen specificity is unknown. Sequencing was performed with immunoSEQ multiplex PCR; in TCRdb, only in-frame clones are kept and a portion is missing. The table lists some 140,000 clones, 84% of them singletons. This sample was included in a study of T cell responses to AZD1222 COVID-19 vaccine. Overall study context: The study pooled second doses at about 4 or about 12 weeks. Study conclusions and caveats: Spike-wide vaccine-associated CD4 TCRs dominated at 160-218 and 743-854. Among the donors, most were white British and more were female, and clonal diversity was possibly underestimated. Two doses of AZD1222 preceded a rise in Spike-specific TCR breadth and depth.

The V end lost 0 bases, the J end lost 11 bases, and 13 bases lay between the germline ends. Germline values: CDR1 MNHEY, CDR2 SVGAGI. The CDR3 is made up of 13 amino acids. The origin of this receptor is an adult in good health. The chain joins TRBV6-5 to TRBJ1-1, with D perhaps matching TRBD1 (5 bases). The sample was peripheral blood, taken on day 0 of AZD1222 vaccination. CDR3 nucleotide sequence: TGTGCCAGCAGTTACTCGAGAGGGGTGAGGGCTTTCTTT. The encoded protein is CASSYSRGVRAFF.